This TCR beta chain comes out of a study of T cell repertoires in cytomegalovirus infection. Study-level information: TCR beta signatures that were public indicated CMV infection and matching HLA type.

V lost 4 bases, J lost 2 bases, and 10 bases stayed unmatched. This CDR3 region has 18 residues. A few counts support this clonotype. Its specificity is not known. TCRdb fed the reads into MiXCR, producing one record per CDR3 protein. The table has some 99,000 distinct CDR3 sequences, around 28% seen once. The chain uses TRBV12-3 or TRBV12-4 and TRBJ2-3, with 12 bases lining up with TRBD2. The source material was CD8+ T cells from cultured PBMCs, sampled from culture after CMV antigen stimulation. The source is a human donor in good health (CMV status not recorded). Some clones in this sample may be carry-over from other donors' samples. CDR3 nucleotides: TGTGCCAGCAGTTCTAGCGGGGGGGACCTGATTACCACAGATACGCAGTATTTT. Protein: CASSSSGGDLITTDTQYF.